This T cell receptor (beta chain) is drawn from a study of Ad26.COV2.S vaccination and SARS-CoV-2 variants. The overall study: Ad26.COV2.S shots went into the muscle once or twice, 56 days apart.

The V gene end was trimmed by 4 bases and the J gene end by 3 bases; junction bases not matched to a gene: 9. Germline loops: CDR1 SGHRS, CDR2 YFSETQ. The CDR3 totals 16 residues. General study findings and limits: With respect to non-spike TCR breadth, vaccine and placebo recipients were similar.

Treatment: over 15 received Ad26.COV2.S at low or high dose, single or two shots; 5 received placebo; per-sample allocation not given. All samples were drawn on day 63, counting from the first vaccine or placebo injection. A remark on this clone: Its antigen is unidentified.

Here immunoSEQ multiplex PCR was the method, and the copy in TCRdb shows in-frame clones only, minus some. The sample gives 400,000 to 450,000 clones, 90% of which show up once; around 4.5% is in the top ten. The sequence was collected from a person aged 18-65 years who received the Ad26.COV2.S COVID-19 vaccine or a placebo. The specimen comprised peripheral blood, sampled in a trial of Ad26.COV2.S vaccine versus placebo. The chain is built from TRBV5-1 and TRBJ2-3, with 9 bases lining up with TRBD2. The CDR3 sequence is CASSRASGVATDTQYF. The CDR3 DNA reads as TGCGCCAGCAGCCGGGCTAGCGGGGTTGCTACAGATACGCAGTATTTT.